The clone carrying this TCR beta chain appeared a few times. The data were taken from a study of identical twins. The CDR3 spans 15 residues. With 6 bases clipped from V and 7 bases from J, the junction kept 10 bases outside the gene matches. Germline CDR1 is SNHLY and CDR2 is FYNNEI. TCRdb re-derived calls from the 5' RACE reads in MiXCR, one entry per CDR3 protein. Altogether roughly 1,500,000 distinct CDR3 sequences are present, 32% being singletons, with the ten largest covering roughly 0.3%. This clonotype originated in a newborn girl in good health. The rearrangement joins TRBV2 to TRBJ2-1; 9 bases line up with TRBD2. Sample: cord blood. The CDR3 protein is CASSARGGPRNEQFF. CDR3 DNA sequence: TGTGCCAGCAGCGCGCGGGGGGGCCCCAGAAATGAGCAGTTCTTC.